Following are 17 T cell receptor beta chains from one sample sequenced in a study of T cell responses to AZD1222 COVID-19 vaccine. The repertoire was sequenced with immunoSEQ multiplex PCR; TCRdb's copy has only in-frame clones and lacks some. This sample has around 150,000 clones, with 85% to 95% found just once. Sequenced material: peripheral blood, taken on day 0 of AZD1222 vaccination. These receptors were obtained from an adult in good health.

The chain couples TRBV5-1 to TRBJ2-1; TRBD2 matches 9 bases. The CDR3 consists of 15 residues. J lost 4 bases, V lost 2 bases, and 4 bases had no gene match. CDR1 is SGHRS, CDR2 YFSETQ, per germline. CDR3 sequence: CASSFSGGLYNEQFF. As DNA, the CDR3 is TGCGCCAGCAGCTTTAGCGGGGGTCTATACAATGAGCAGTTCTTC.

The count of this clone is one. This sequence joins TRBV7-8 and TRBJ1-3; tentatively, D is TRBD1 (6 bases). Germline V gene sequence: CDR1 SGHVS, CDR2 FQNEAQ. There are 16 residues in the CDR3. V gave up 4 bases and J gave up 4 bases, with 17 bases separating them. The CDR3 DNA reads TGTGCCAGCAGCTATCCCCCAGGGGCGATCGGAAACACCATATATTTT. Protein sequence: CASSYPPGAIGNTIYF.

The chain couples TRBV7-9 to TRBJ2-2, with D hard to call. Germline CDR1 SEHNR, CDR2 FQNEAQ (reference sequence). There are 12 residues in the CDR3. Between the trimmed V and J ends, which lost 8 bases and 3 bases, there was a span of 7 bases. The CDR3 DNA reads TGTGCCAGCGGGGTGGACACCGGGGAGCTGTTTTTT. It is translated as CASGVDTGELFF.

This clone has a single count. The V call is TRBV4-1, the J call TRBJ1-4; D is undetermined. In germline, CDR1 is MGHRA, CDR2 YSYEKL. The CDR3 sequence is 15 residues long. Between the trimmed V and J ends, which lost 1 base and 4 bases, there was a span of 10 bases. CDR3 loop: CASSQVFSHNEKLFF. As DNA, the CDR3 is TGCGCCAGCAGCCAAGTGTTCAGCCATAATGAAAAACTGTTTTTT.

The rearrangement joins TRBV25-1 to TRBJ2-5, with D hard to call. Trimming took off 2 bases at V and 5 bases at J, with 0 bases between the two ends. The CDR3 runs 10 residues. Germline V gene lookup returns CDR1 MGHDK and CDR2 SYGVNS. Here the CDR3 DNA reads TGTGCCAGCAGTGAAGAGACCCAGTACTTC. Translation: CASSEETQYF.

V is TRBV4-3 and J is TRBJ1-1, with a tentative D call TRBD1 (6 bases). The germline gives CDR1 LGHNA, CDR2 YSLEER. The CDR3 totals 14 residues. The V gene lost 3 bases and the J gene lost 6 bases, with 14 bases spanning the gap. The CDR3 reads CASSHTGYRSEAFF. CDR3 in DNA: TGCGCCAGCAGCCATACAGGGTATAGGTCTGAAGCTTTCTTT.

The chain joins TRBV30 to TRBJ1-2; maybe TRBD1 (5 bases). The CDR3 totals 19 residues. In germline, CDR1 is GTSNPN, CDR2 SVGIG (reference sequence). V lost 2 bases to trimming and J lost 6 bases, with 31 bases between them. CDR3 coding DNA: TGTGCCTGGAGTCCCTCTCGGTTGTTGGGCACCGTAGGGGTGGATGGCTACACCTTC. Protein: CAWSPSRLLGTVGVDGYTF.

The chain couples TRBV7-9 to TRBJ2-6; D may be TRBD2 (5 bases). Germline V gene data show CDR1 as SEHNR and CDR2 as FQNEAQ (reference sequence). Trimming took 5 bases from V and 4 from J, leaving 12 bases between them. This CDR3 is built from 15 residues. DNA of the CDR3: TGTGCCAGCAGCCGACCGGGGTCCGGGGCCAACGTCCTGACTTTC. Protein product: CASSRPGSGANVLTF.

This chain uses TRBV15 with TRBJ1-1; D is possibly TRBD1 (5 bases). This CDR3 region has 14 residues. Deletions cut 3 bases from V and 2 bases from J, with 10 bases between. CDR1 and CDR2 (germline): LNHNV, YYDKDF (reference sequence). The CDR3 DNA reads TGTGCCACCAGCAGCGCCGGGGGTAACACTGAAGCTTTCTTT. This sequence encodes CATSSAGGNTEAFF.

With regard to this clone: The sample carries other DNA sequences with the same CDR3. The chain employs TRBV27 and TRBJ2-2; D may be TRBD2 (6 bases). The CDR3 totals 15 residues. Germline assignment: CDR1 MNHEY and CDR2 SMNVEV (reference sequence). The ends were cut back, 5 bases at V and 0 bases at J, with 10 bases in the middle. As DNA, the CDR3 is TGTGCCAGCAGTCGGAGGGCGTCGAACACCGGGGAGCTGTTTTTT. Protein product: CASSRRASNTGELFF.

The V call is TRBV10-1, the J call TRBJ2-4; weak D call: TRBD2 (7 bases). Germline CDR1 reads WNHNN; CDR2 reads SYGVQD (reference sequence). This CDR3 is built from 14 residues. V lost 2 bases to trimming and J lost 8 bases, with 13 bases between them. The DNA of the CDR3 is TGCGCCAGCAGTGAGGCAGGAGGGGGGGACATTCAGTACTTC. Residues: CASSEAGGGDIQYF.

The rearrangement joins TRBV19 to TRBJ1-4; D is unresolved. The germline gives CDR1 LNHDA, CDR2 SQIVND (reference sequence). The CDR3 runs 15 residues. Trimming shortened V by 8 bases and J by 0 bases, and 13 bases separated the two germline ends. Written as DNA, the CDR3 is TGTGCCAGTTGCCCCTGGTTCTCAACTAATGAAAAACTGTTTTTT. Protein sequence: CASCPWFSTNEKLFF. Based on the CDR3 plus reference TRBV19 and TRBJ1-4, the full variable domain is DGGITQSPKYLFRKEGQNVTLSCEQNLNHDAMYWYRQDPGQGLRLIYYSQIVNDFQKGDIAEGYSVSREKKESFPLTVTSAQKNPTAFYLCASCPWFSTNEKLFFGSGTQLSVL.

This chain uses TRBV7-2 with TRBJ2-1, with a tentative D call TRBD1 (6 bases). Germline V gives CDR1 SGHTA, CDR2 FQGNSA. V was clipped by 2 bases and J by 0 bases, with 8 bases between them. The CDR3 runs to 15 residues. The DNA of the CDR3 is TGTGCCAGCAGCTTAAGAGGGGGCTCCTACAATGAGCAGTTCTTC. Translated: CASSLRGGSYNEQFF. Based on the CDR3 plus reference TRBV7-2 and TRBJ2-1, the full variable domain is GAGVSQSPSNKVTEKGKDVELRCDPISGHTALYWYRQSLGQGLEFLIYFQGNSAPDKSGLPSDRFSAERTGGSVSTLTIQRTQQEDSAVYLCASSLRGGSYNEQFFGPGTRLTVL.

The chain carries TRBV2 and TRBJ1-1; D unclear. Germline-derived CDR1 and CDR2 are SNHLY and FYNNEI. The germline V and J ends were trimmed by 4 bases and 0 bases, with 9 bases remaining between them. CDR3 size: 14 residues. CDR3 nucleotide sequence: TGTGCCAGCAGTGTCGCAGAAATGAACACTGAAGCTTTCTTT. Translation gives CASSVAEMNTEAFF.

The chain recombines TRBV12-3 or TRBV12-4 with TRBJ2-1, with no clear D. The CDR3 contains 10 residues. Trimming removed 3 bases at V and 6 bases at J, with 0 bases between. CDR3 residues: CASSFNEQFF. CDR3 sequence (DNA): TGTGCCAGCAGTTTCAATGAGCAGTTCTTC.

The gene calls are TRBV5-4 and TRBJ2-5, with TRBD2 identical over 8 bases. From germline, CDR1 is SGHNT and CDR2 YYREEE (reference sequence). This CDR3 is built from 16 residues. J was trimmed by 6 bases and V by 0 bases; bases with no gene match: 10. In DNA form, the CDR3 reads TGTGCCAGCAGCTTGGCCACTCGGGGGGGGGCCAAGACCCAGTACTTC. Its protein product is CASSLATRGGAKTQYF.

This chain links TRBV2 with TRBJ1-6; D is ambiguous. This CDR3 comprises 13 residues. CDR1 is SNHLY, CDR2 FYNNEI, per germline. Between the trimmed V and J ends, which lost 6 bases and 8 bases, there was a span of 11 bases. This CDR3 is CASRRSWDSPLHF. CDR3 DNA sequence: TGTGCCAGCAGAAGATCCTGGGATTCACCCCTCCACTTT.